Below, 25 T cell receptor beta chains from the same sample are listed, as sequenced in a study of blood T cell repertoires in COVID-19. The data were produced by immunoSEQ multiplex PCR, yet TCRdb's version contains in-frame clones alone and is incomplete. The table has about 170,000 clones, about 87% seen once; the top ten hold about 2.5%. The sample comprised peripheral blood. The receptors derive from an elderly woman with COVID-19, enrolled during active disease.

The chain employs TRBV6-6 and TRBJ1-1, with 8 bases that match TRBD1. This CDR3 spans 14 amino acids. The J segment lost 3 bases and the V segment lost 7 bases, leaving 7 bases of the junction unmatched. In germline, CDR1 is MNHNY, CDR2 SVGAGI (reference sequence). The CDR3 reads CASTGTGRHTEAFF. Here the CDR3 DNA reads TGTGCCAGCACCGGGACAGGAAGGCACACTGAAGCTTTCTTT.

The V and J genes are TRBV7-2 and TRBJ2-1; D is undetermined. Trimming stripped 3 bases from V and 10 bases from J, with 13 bases between. Germline V gene sequence: CDR1 SGHTA, CDR2 FQGNSA. The CDR3 has 13 residues. The chain's CDR3 is CASSLNPRREQFF. In nucleotides, the CDR3 is TGTGCCAGCAGCTTGAACCCCCGGCGGGAGCAGTTCTTC. The variable domain in full, completed from reference TRBV7-2 and TRBJ2-1, reads GAGVSQSPSNKVTEKGKDVELRCDPISGHTALYWYRQSLGQGLEFLIYFQGNSAPDKSGLPSDRFSAERTGGSVSTLTIQRTQQEDSAVYLCASSLNPRREQFFGPGTRLTVL.

The V and J genes are TRBV6-4 and TRBJ2-3, with D possibly being TRBD2 (5 bases). The germline CDR1 and CDR2 sequences are MRHNA and SNTAGT. V lost 4 bases, J lost 3 bases, and 8 bases lay in between. The CDR3 consists of 13 residues. This CDR3 is CASSVGETDTQYF. CDR3 sequence (DNA): TGTGCCAGCAGTGTTGGGGAGACAGATACGCAGTATTTT.

The genes are TRBV28 and TRBJ1-2, with 8 positions matching TRBD1. CDR3 length equals 13 residues. Trimming at V came to 4 bases and at J to 5 bases, leaving 3 bases not matched to a gene. The germline CDR1 and CDR2 sequences are MDHEN and SYDVKM. Written as DNA, the CDR3 is TGTGCCAGCAGTTCTTACAGGGGGTATGGCTACACCTTC. This gives the protein CASSSYRGYGYTF.

V usage is TRBV3-1 (or the pseudogene TRBV3-2) and J usage is TRBJ1-3; weak D call: TRBD1 (6 bases). CDR1 is LGHDT, CDR2 YNNKEL, per germline (reference sequence). The CDR3 runs to 14 residues. The V end was cut by 2 bases, the J end by 7 bases, with 12 bases between. The CDR3 DNA follows: TGTGCCAGCAGCCAATCTCAAAGGGGGAACACCATATATTTT. Translation gives CASSQSQRGNTIYF.

This clone occurred a few times. The CDR3, as DNA: TGCGCCAGCAGTCGGGGGTCGGGACCGCGGAATGAAAAACTGTTTTTT. Its protein is CASSRGSGPRNEKLFF. The chain employs TRBV5-1 and TRBJ1-4; D perhaps matches TRBD1 (5 bases). From germline, CDR1 is SGHRS and CDR2 YFSETQ. Trimming took 5 bases from V and 5 from J, leaving 19 bases between them. The CDR3 contains 16 residues.

Points on this clone: Other DNA sequences within the sample encode an identical CDR3. CDR3 nucleotide sequence: TGTGCCAGCAGCTCACTAGCGGGAGGATCAGATACGCAGTATTTT. Its protein is CASSSLAGGSDTQYF. The genes are TRBV5-4 and TRBJ2-3; TRBD2 matches 12 bases. CDR3 length: 15 residues. The V and J ends lost 3 bases and 4 bases, in that order; junction bases with no gene match: 3. Germline V gene sequence: CDR1 SGHNT, CDR2 YYREEE (reference sequence).

The chain recombines TRBV2 with TRBJ1-5, with a weak D call TRBD1 (5 bases). The V end was cut by 3 bases, the J end by 4 bases, with 10 bases between. Germline V gene sequence: CDR1 SNHLY, CDR2 FYNNEI. CDR3 size: 14 residues. CDR3: CASSDWQGNQPQHF. CDR3 nucleotide sequence: TGTGCCAGCAGTGATTGGCAGGGTAATCAGCCCCAGCATTTT.

V usage is TRBV27 and J usage is TRBJ1-1; D unresolved. V gave up 6 bases and J gave up 1 base, with 12 bases separating them. This CDR3 spans 14 amino acids. Germline-derived CDR1 and CDR2 are MNHEY and SMNVEV (reference sequence). The CDR3 here is CASSSDLRNTEAFF. The CDR3 region has the DNA TGTGCCAGCAGCTCCGATCTTAGGAACACTGAAGCTTTCTTT.

The chain has TRBV28 and TRBJ2-7, with D perhaps TRBD1 (6 bases). Between the trimmed V and J ends, which lost 6 bases and 1 base, there was a span of 16 bases. Per germline, CDR1 MDHEN and CDR2 SYDVKM. The CDR3 is 15 residues long. CDR3 protein: CASSIQGLRSYEQYF. In nucleotides, the CDR3 is TGTGCCAGCAGCATCCAGGGGCTCCGGTCCTACGAGCAGTACTTC.

The chain is built from TRBV28 and TRBJ2-6, with 8 bases aligning to TRBD2. The CDR3 consists of 17 residues. Germline values: CDR1 MDHEN, CDR2 SYDVKM. The trim removed 6 bases at V and 4 bases at J, leaving 11 bases unmatched. The chain's CDR3 is CASSPREGRAGANVLTF. DNA for the CDR3: TGTGCCAGCAGCCCCCGGGAGGGTAGGGCCGGGGCCAACGTCCTGACTTTC.

The chain links TRBV29-1 to TRBJ1-1; TRBD1 matches 11 bases. Germline values: CDR1 SQVTM, CDR2 ANQGSEA. V lost 6 bases and J lost 4; bases outside the gene matches: 4. CDR3 size: 13 residues. The CDR3 sequence is CSVSGTGGTEAFF. In DNA, the CDR3 is TGCAGCGTGAGTGGGACAGGGGGCACTGAAGCTTTCTTT.

The rearrangement uses TRBV7-3 and TRBJ1-6; 7 bases line up with TRBD1. Trimming cost V 6 bases and J 9 bases; bases outside gene matches: 8. CDR3 size: 14 residues. Germline assignment: CDR1 SGHTA and CDR2 FQGTGA. The CDR3 DNA reads TGTGCCAGCAGTCCTACAGGGGTGGGTTCACCCCTCCACTTT. Protein sequence: CASSPTGVGSPLHF.

This clone was observed a handful of times. V is TRBV18 and J is TRBJ2-5; 10 bases fit TRBD2. Germline V gene lookup returns CDR1 KGHSH and CDR2 LQKENI. The CDR3 contains 17 residues. V dropped 4 bases and J dropped 6; count of bases not matched to a gene: 14. The CDR3 reads CASSRKTLAGVLKTQYF. The CDR3 DNA reads TGTGCCAGCTCACGAAAAACCCTAGCGGGAGTGCTGAAGACCCAGTACTTC.

The rearrangement joins TRBV7-2 to TRBJ1-1, with 8 nucleotides matching TRBD1. Germline CDR1 and CDR2: SGHTA and FQGNSA. V shed 3 bases, J shed 6 bases, and the junction held 6 bases outside the gene matches. CDR3 length equals 14 residues. The DNA of the CDR3 is TGTGCCAGCAGCTTTGGCAGGGGGCTGTCTGAAGCTTTCTTT. It translates to CASSFGRGLSEAFF. The whole variable domain, remainder taken from reference TRBV7-2 and TRBJ1-1, is GAGVSQSPSNKVTEKGKDVELRCDPISGHTALYWYRQSLGQGLEFLIYFQGNSAPDKSGLPSDRFSAERTGGSVSTLTIQRTQQEDSAVYLCASSFGRGLSEAFFGQGTRLTVV.

The chain links TRBV4-2 to TRBJ2-7, with D tentatively TRBD1 (5 bases). Germline V gives CDR1 LGHNA, CDR2 YNFKEQ. V lost 0 bases to trimming and J lost 0 bases, with 18 bases between them. This CDR3 comprises 18 residues. The DNA for the CDR3 is TGTGCCAGCAGCCAAGACCTGGCGCAGGGCGCAAGCTCCTACGAGCAGTACTTC. As protein: CASSQDLAQGASSYEQYF.

The rearrangement joins TRBV27 to TRBJ2-1; TRBD2 agrees at 8 bases. The germline V gene has CDR1 MNHEY and CDR2 SMNVEV (reference sequence). V was pared by 3 bases and J by 8 bases, with 18 bases of the junction left unmatched. This CDR3 spans 18 amino acids. CDR3 region: CASSFRRRGSGRGDEQFF. CDR3 DNA: TGTGCCAGCAGTTTCCGGAGACGCGGGAGCGGGAGAGGAGATGAGCAGTTCTTC.

The chain is built from TRBV5-4 and TRBJ1-5; the match to TRBD1 covers 12 bases. The CDR3 is 17 amino acids. The ends lost 2 bases at V and 7 bases at J; junction bases unmatched: 10. Germline assignment: CDR1 SGHNT and CDR2 YYREEE (reference sequence). For the CDR3, the DNA is TGTGCCAGCAGCTTAGGGACCGGGACAGGGGGCGTCCAGCCCCAGCATTTT. This gives the protein CASSLGTGTGGVQPQHF.

This clone was observed once. The V call is TRBV6-4, the J call TRBJ2-5, with D possibly TRBD2 on 6 matching bases. Trimming took 4 bases from V and 3 from J, leaving 12 bases between them. Germline V gene lookup returns CDR1 MRHNA and CDR2 SNTAGT. This CDR3 spans 14 amino acids. The CDR3 nucleotides are TGTGCCAGCAGTGCCTGGAGGGAGGAAGAGACCCAGTACTTC. Amino acids: CASSAWREEETQYF.

This sequence joins TRBV5-1 and TRBJ2-7; perhaps TRBD2 as D (5 bases). The V gene lost 4 bases and the J gene lost 2 bases, with 16 bases spanning the gap. This CDR3 has 15 amino acids. CDR1 is SGHRS, CDR2 YFSETQ, per germline. The CDR3 region has the DNA TGCGCCAGCAGCGTGGGTCCGGGGTATACCTACGAGCAGTACTTC. The encoded protein is CASSVGPGYTYEQYF.

V gene TRBV5-1 combines with J gene TRBJ1-1, with 7 bases aligning to TRBD1. Per the germline V gene, CDR1 is SGHRS and CDR2 is YFSETQ. The length of the CDR3 is 13 residues. The J segment lost 7 bases and the V segment lost 4 bases, leaving 7 bases of the junction unmatched. The CDR3 protein is CASSRGQALEAFF. CDR3 nucleotides: TGCGCCAGCAGCCGAGGACAGGCCCTTGAAGCTTTCTTT.

The chain links TRBV6-5 to TRBJ1-2, with D unclear. CDR3 length: 13 residues. V lost 5 bases and J 0 bases, leaving 7 bases between the germline ends. CDR1 and CDR2 from the germline V gene are MNHEY and SVGAGI. The CDR3 coding sequence is TGTGCCAGCAGTAGACTTGCTAACTATGGCTACACCTTC. Its protein product is CASSRLANYGYTF.

V usage is TRBV4-1 and J usage is TRBJ1-2; 9 bases line up with TRBD1. There are 17 residues in the CDR3. V lost 1 base to trimming and J lost 3 bases; unmatched junction nucleotides: 9. Germline assignment: CDR1 MGHRA and CDR2 YSYEKL. CDR3 region: CASSQGTGELVDYGYTF. The CDR3 DNA is TGCGCCAGCAGCCAAGGGACAGGGGAGTTGGTTGACTATGGCTACACCTTC.

The chain uses TRBV28 and TRBJ2-7, with TRBD2 matching 7 bases. Trimming took 8 bases from V and 3 from J; bases not matched to a gene: 13. CDR1 MDHEN and CDR2 SYDVKM come from the germline V gene. The CDR3 runs to 15 residues. The CDR3 protein is CASVAGLTSHYEQYF. CDR3 in DNA: TGTGCCAGCGTGGCGGGTTTGACTAGCCACTACGAGCAGTACTTC.

The chain combines TRBV27 with TRBJ2-1, with 8 bases that match TRBD2. V dropped 10 bases and J dropped 7; count of bases not matched to a gene: 9. In germline, CDR1 is MNHEY, CDR2 SMNVEV (reference sequence). The CDR3 runs 13 residues. CDR3 in amino acids: CATGSGNDNEQFF. CDR3 DNA sequence: TGTGCCACCGGTAGCGGGAACGATAATGAGCAGTTCTTC.